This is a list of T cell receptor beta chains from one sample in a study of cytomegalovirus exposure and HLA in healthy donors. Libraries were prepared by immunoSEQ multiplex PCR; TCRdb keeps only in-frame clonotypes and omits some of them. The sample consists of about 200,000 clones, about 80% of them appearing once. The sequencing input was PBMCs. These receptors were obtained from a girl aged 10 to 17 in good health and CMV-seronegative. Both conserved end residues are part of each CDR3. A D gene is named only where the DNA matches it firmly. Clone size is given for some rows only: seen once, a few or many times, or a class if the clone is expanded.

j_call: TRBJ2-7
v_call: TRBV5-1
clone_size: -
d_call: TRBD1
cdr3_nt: TGCGCCAGCAGCGGCCCCGGGACAGGGGGCCGCTCCTACGAGCAGTACTTC
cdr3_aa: CASSGPGTGGRSYEQYF

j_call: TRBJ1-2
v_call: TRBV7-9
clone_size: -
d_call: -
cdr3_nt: TGTGCCAGCAGCCTAGGTCACAGATTCTATGGCTACACCTTC
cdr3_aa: CASSLGHRFYGYTF

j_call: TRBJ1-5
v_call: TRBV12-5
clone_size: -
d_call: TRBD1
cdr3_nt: TGTGCTAGTGGTTTGGTCCGGCAGGGGGCCTCCCGGGCCCAGCATTTT
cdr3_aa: CASGLVRQGASRAQHF

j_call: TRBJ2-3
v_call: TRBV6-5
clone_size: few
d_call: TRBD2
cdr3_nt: TGTGCCAGCAGTCCGACTAGCGGGGGAATAGATACGCAGTATTTT
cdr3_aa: CASSPTSGGIDTQYF

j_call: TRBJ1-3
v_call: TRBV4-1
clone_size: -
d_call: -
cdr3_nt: TGCGCCAGCAGCCATAAGATCGGACACTACTCTGGAAACACCATATATTTT
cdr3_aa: CASSHKIGHYSGNTIYF

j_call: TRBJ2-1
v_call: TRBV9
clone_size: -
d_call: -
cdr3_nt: TGTGCCAGCAGTTCTGCCCCCAGTCCCTACAATGAGCAGTTCTTC
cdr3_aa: CASSSAPSPYNEQFF

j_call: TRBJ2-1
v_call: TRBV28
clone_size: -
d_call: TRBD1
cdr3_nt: TGTGCCAGCACAAGGGGACAGCCGGCCTACAATGAGCAGTTCTTC
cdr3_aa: CASTRGQPAYNEQFF

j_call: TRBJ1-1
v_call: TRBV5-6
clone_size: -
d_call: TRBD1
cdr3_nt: TGTGCCAGCAGCTTGGAGGGACAGGGAGAAGCTTTCTTT
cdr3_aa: CASSLEGQGEAFF

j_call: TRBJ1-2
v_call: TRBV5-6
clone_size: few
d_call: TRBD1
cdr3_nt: TGTGCCAGCAGCCCAAGGACAGGGCTTAACTATGGCTACACCTTC
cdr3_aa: CASSPRTGLNYGYTF

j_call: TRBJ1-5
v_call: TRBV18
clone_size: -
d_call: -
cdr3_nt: TGTGCCAGCTCACCATCCACAGGGATCAGCAATCAGCCCCAGCATTTT
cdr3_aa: CASSPSTGISNQPQHF

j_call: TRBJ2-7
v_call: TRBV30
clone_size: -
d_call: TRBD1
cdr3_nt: TGTGCCTGGAGTAACCCCCGGACAGGGGGCATGTACGAGCAGTACTTC
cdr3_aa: CAWSNPRTGGMYEQYF

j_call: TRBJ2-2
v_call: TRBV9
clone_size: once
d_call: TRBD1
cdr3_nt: TGTGCCAGCAGCGGGAGTCGGGACAGCCCGAACACCGGGGAGCTGTTTTTT
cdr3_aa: CASSGSRDSPNTGELFF

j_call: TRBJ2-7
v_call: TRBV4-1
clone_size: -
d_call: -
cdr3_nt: TGCGCCAGCAGCCAAGTCGCTTCAGGGACTTTGATGGTCGAGCAGTACTTC
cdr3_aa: CASSQVASGTLMVEQYF

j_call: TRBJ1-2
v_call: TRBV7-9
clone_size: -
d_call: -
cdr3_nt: TGTGCCAGCAGCTTAGAAACCCCGAGTTTCGGCTACACCTTC
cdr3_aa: CASSLETPSFGYTF

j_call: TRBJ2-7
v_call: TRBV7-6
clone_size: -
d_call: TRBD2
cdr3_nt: TGTGCCAGCAGCTTAACCTTGGAGCGGGAGGGTTACGAGCAGTACTTC
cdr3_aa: CASSLTLEREGYEQYF

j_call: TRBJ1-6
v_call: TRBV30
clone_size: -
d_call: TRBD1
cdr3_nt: TGTGCCTGGAGTGAGGGACAGGGGAATTCACCCCTCCACTTT
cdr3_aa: CAWSEGQGNSPLHF

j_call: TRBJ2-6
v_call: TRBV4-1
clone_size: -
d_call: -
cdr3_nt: TGCGCCAGCAGCCCAATCTTCGGACAGACATCTGGGGCCAACGTCCTGACTTTC
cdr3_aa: CASSPIFGQTSGANVLTF

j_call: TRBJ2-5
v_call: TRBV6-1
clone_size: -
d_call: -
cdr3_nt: TGTGCCAGCAGTCCAACAGGGAAAGAGACCCAGTACTTC
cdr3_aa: CASSPTGKETQYF

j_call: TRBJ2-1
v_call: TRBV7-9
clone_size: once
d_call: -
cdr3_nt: TGTGCCAGCAGCTTACCCCTCAGGGATGAGCAGTTCTTC
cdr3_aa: CASSLPLRDEQFF

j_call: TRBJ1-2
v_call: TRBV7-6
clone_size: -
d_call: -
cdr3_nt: TGTGCCAGCAGCCCGGGGGGCTATGGCTACACCTTC
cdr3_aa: CASSPGGYGYTF

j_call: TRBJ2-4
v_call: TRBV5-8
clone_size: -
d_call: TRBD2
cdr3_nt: TGTGCCAGCAGCTTTACGGTCCTAGCGGGGCTTACGGGCGGAAACATTCAGTACTTC
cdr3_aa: CASSFTVLAGLTGGNIQYF

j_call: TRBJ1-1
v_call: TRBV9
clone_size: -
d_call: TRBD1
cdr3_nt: TGTGCCAGCAGCGAACCACAGGGGGCAGGGAGCACTGAAGCTTTCTTT
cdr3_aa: CASSEPQGAGSTEAFF

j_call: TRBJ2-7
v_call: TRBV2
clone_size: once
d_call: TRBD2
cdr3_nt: TGTGCCAGCAGTGTTTGGTGGGAGCGGGAGACCTACGAGCAGTACTTC
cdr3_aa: CASSVWWERETYEQYF